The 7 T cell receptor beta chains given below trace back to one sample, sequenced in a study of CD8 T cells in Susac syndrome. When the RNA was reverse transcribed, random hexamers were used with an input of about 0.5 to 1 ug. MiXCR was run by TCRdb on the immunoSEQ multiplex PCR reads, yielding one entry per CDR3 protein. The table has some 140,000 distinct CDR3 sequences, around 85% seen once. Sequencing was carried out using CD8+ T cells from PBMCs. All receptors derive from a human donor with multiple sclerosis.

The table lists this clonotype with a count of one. The CDR3 DNA reads TGCGCCAGCAGGCCACCCGGGACTAACAATGAGCAGTTCTTC. It yields the protein CASRPPGTNNEQFF. V gene TRBV4-1 combines with J gene TRBJ2-1, with 7 nucleotides matching TRBD2. V trimming: 6 bases; J trimming: 5 bases; junction bases outside the gene matches: 7. CDR1 is MGHRA, CDR2 YSYEKL, per germline. The CDR3 sequence is 14 residues long.

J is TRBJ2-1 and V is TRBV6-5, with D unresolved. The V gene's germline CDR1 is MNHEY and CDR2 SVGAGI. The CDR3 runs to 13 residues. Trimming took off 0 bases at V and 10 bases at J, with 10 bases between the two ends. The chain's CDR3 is CASSYSNAREQFF. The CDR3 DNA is TGTGCCAGCAGTTACTCCAACGCCCGAGAGCAGTTCTTC.

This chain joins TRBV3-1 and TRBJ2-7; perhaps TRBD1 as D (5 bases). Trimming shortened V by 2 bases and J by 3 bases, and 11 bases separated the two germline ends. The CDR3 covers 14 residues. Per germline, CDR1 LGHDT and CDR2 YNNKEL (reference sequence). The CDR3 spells CASSQSPGNYEQYF. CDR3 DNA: TGTGCCAGCAGCCAATCGCCAGGGAACTACGAGCAGTACTTC.

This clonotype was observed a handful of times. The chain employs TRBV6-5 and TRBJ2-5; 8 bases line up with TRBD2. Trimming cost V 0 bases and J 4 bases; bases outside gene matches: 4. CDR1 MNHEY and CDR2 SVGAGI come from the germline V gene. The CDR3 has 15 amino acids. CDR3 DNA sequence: TGTGCCAGCAGTTACTCCGGGGCGGGAGGAGAGACCCAGTACTTC. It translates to CASSYSGAGGETQYF.

CDR3: CASSLAPADTQYF. DNA of the CDR3: TGTGCCAGCAGTTTAGCGCCTGCAGATACGCAGTATTTT. The chain combines TRBV12-3 or TRBV12-4 with TRBJ2-3, with D uncertain. Trimming left V 0 bases short and J 4 bases short, with 5 bases between. The CDR3 is made up of 13 amino acids.

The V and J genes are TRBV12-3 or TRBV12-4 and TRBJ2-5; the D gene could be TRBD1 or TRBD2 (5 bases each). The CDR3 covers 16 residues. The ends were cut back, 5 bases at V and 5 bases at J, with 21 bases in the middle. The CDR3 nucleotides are TGTGCCAGCAGTCCCACAGGCGCGGCGGGTTGGGAGACCCAGTACTTC. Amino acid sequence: CASSPTGAAGWETQYF.

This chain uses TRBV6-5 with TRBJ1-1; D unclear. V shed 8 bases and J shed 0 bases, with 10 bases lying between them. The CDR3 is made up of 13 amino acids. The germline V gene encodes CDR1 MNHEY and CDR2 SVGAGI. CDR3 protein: CASWEAMNTEAFF. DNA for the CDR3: TGTGCCAGCTGGGAGGCGATGAACACTGAAGCTTTCTTT.